The clone carrying this T cell receptor (beta chain) was recorded a few times. Its cognate antigen is unknown. Relative to the germline gene, one junction end is altered; a read error may explain this. Genomic DNA of unsorted samples came from 85 million to 90 million PBMCs. The sample is drawn from a study of shared clonotypes between healthy human individuals. Findings of the study overall: The diversity represented, both genetic and in exposure history, was limited by few donors.

Sequencing on ten immunoSEQ deep assay plates was performed for unsorted PBMC DNA. Profiled with immunoSEQ multiplex PCR; TCRdb holds only in-frame clones, not every one. Of around 510,000 clones detected, around three quarters appear once; the ten largest clones hold around 13%. Germline CDR1 GTSNPN, CDR2 SVGIG (reference sequence). The CDR3 runs to 11 residues. Input material: PBMCs. This clonotype was obtained from a woman in her forties in good health. Some clones in this sample may be carry-over from other donors' samples. The rearrangement joins TRBV30 to TRBJ2-7, with D tentatively TRBD1 (6 bases). The CDR3: CAWRTRTVAFF. CDR3 nucleotide sequence: TGTGCCTGGAGAACCCGGACAGTAGCCTTCTTC.